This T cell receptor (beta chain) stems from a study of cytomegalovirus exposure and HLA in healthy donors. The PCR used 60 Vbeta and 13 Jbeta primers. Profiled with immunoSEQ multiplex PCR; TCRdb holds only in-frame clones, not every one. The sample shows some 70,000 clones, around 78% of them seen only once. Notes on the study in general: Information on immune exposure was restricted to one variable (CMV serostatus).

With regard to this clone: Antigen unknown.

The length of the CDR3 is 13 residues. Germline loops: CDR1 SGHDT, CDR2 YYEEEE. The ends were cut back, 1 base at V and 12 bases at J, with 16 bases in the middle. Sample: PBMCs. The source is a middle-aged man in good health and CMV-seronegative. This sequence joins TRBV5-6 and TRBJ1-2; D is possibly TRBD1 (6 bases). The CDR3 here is CASSLLGQRVHTF. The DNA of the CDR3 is TGTGCCAGCAGCTTGCTGGGACAAAGGGTACACACCTTC.